What follows are 23 T cell receptor beta chains derived from one specimen sequenced in a study of early T cells in non-severe SARS-CoV-2 infection (dated by TCRdb to the early 2020s). Receptor libraries were prepared by 5' RACE. These reads were obtained on a NextSeq 500. TCRdb applied fastp at Q25 and MiXCR to the public reads, then kept only in-frame beta chains. When rows share a CDR3 protein, they turn into one entry using the most common DNA and genes. The sample contains 70,000 to 95,000 distinct CDR3 sequences, approximately 16% of them found a single time. The ten largest clones take up approximately 2.6% of the sample. The sample consisted of whole blood. Receptors were obtained from an adult who was a healthcare worker with PCR-confirmed SARS-CoV-2 infection or an uninfected control (not recorded which).

This clonotype was detected a few times. The chain recombines TRBV29-1 with TRBJ2-2; tentative D call: TRBD1 (5 bases). Trimming shortened V by 6 bases and J by 2 bases, and 13 bases separated the two germline ends. Looked up from germline, CDR1 is SQVTM and CDR2 is ANQGSEA. This CDR3 has 14 residues. CDR3 in DNA: TGCAGCGTAAGGTGGACACGAAACACCGGGGAGCTGTTTTTT. This encodes CSVRWTRNTGELFF.

This clonotype was detected a few times. The V and J genes are TRBV2 and TRBJ2-7; the D gene is possibly TRBD1 (6 bases). This CDR3 has 11 amino acids. Germline V gene data show CDR1 as SNHLY and CDR2 as FYNNEI. Trimming took off 7 bases at V and 5 bases at J, with 9 bases between the two ends. CDR3: CASNQGHEQYF. The CDR3 region has the DNA TGTGCCAGCAACCAGGGGCACGAGCAGTACTTC.

The CDR3 here is CASSTTSGGPYEQYF. CDR3 DNA: TGTGCCAGCAGTACTACTAGCGGGGGACCCTACGAGCAGTACTTC. The J gene is TRBJ2-7, the V gene TRBV6-1; 11 nucleotides align to TRBD2. Per the germline V gene, CDR1 is MNHNS and CDR2 is SASEGT. V lost 5 bases and J lost 2; bases outside the gene matches: 5. The CDR3 consists of 15 residues.

This clonotype was picked up a small number of times. V usage is TRBV7-3 and J usage is TRBJ2-3; D ambiguous. The V gene's germline CDR1 is SGHTA and CDR2 FQGTGA. V lost 5 bases and J lost 0, with 6 bases in between. The CDR3 has 13 amino acids. CDR3 loop: CASSPDSTDTQYF. In nucleotides, the CDR3 is TGTGCCAGCAGCCCGGACAGCACAGATACGCAGTATTTT.

This clonotype appeared a few times. J is TRBJ2-2 and V is TRBV29-1; 13 nucleotides match TRBD2. Looked up from germline, CDR1 is SQVTM and CDR2 is ANQGSEA. The CDR3 is 17 residues long. J was trimmed by 6 bases and V by 7 bases; bases with no gene match: 14. This CDR3 is CSGRGFGTSGKSGELFF. The CDR3 coding sequence is TGCAGCGGGCGGGGTTTTGGGACTAGCGGGAAATCCGGGGAGCTGTTTTTT.

This chain links TRBV7-9 with TRBJ1-5; no firm D call. The germline CDR1 and CDR2 sequences are SEHNR and FQNEAQ (reference sequence). V lost 3 bases and J 9 bases, leaving 9 bases between the germline ends. This CDR3 has 12 residues. The CDR3 region is CASSFDGGPQHF. The CDR3 DNA is TGTGCCAGCAGCTTCGACGGCGGGCCCCAGCATTTT.

The chain joins TRBV12-3 or TRBV12-4 to TRBJ2-5, with D tentatively TRBD1 (6 bases). CDR3 length equals 14 residues. V was clipped by 5 bases and J by 0 bases, with 10 bases between them. The CDR3 spells CASSLYRDQETQYF. The CDR3 nucleotides read TGTGCCAGCAGTCTTTACAGGGACCAAGAGACCCAGTACTTC.

In its sample, this clonotype was seen a few times. This sequence joins TRBV20-1 and TRBJ1-2, with D possibly TRBD1 on 5 matching bases. Germline V gene data show CDR1 as DFQATT and CDR2 as SNEGSKA (reference sequence). This CDR3 comprises 13 residues. Trimming pared 5 bases from V and 4 bases from J, leaving 14 bases between. In DNA form, the CDR3 reads TGCAGTGCTGGGGGTCCCCGAGGCTATGGCTACACCTTC. It encodes CSAGGPRGYGYTF.

CDR3 sequence: CASSPRKIPYNEQFF. The CDR3 DNA is TGTGCCAGCAGTCCGCGGAAGATCCCCTACAATGAGCAGTTCTTC. The V gene is TRBV27, the J gene TRBJ2-1; D remains ambiguous. V lost 5 bases to trimming and J lost 2 bases, with 13 bases between them. Germline loops: CDR1 MNHEY, CDR2 SMNVEV (reference sequence). The CDR3 loop spans 15 amino acids.

This chain connects TRBV24-1 to TRBJ2-1; tentatively, D is TRBD1 (6 bases). Between the trimmed V and J ends, which lost 10 bases and 3 bases, there was a span of 12 bases. This CDR3 is 13 amino acids long. The germline V gene encodes CDR1 KGHDR and CDR2 SFDVKD. This chain's CDR3 is CATQGTGYNEQFF. CDR3 sequence (DNA): TGTGCCACGCAGGGGACGGGCTACAATGAGCAGTTCTTC.

The chain joins TRBV29-1 to TRBJ2-3, with 8 bases lining up with TRBD2. Per germline, CDR1 SQVTM and CDR2 ANQGSEA. Losses at the gene ends were 8 bases for V and 2 bases for J; bases not matched to a gene: 3. The CDR3 spans 12 residues. CDR3 loop: CSFSGVTDTQYF. CDR3 in DNA: TGCAGCTTTAGCGGGGTCACAGATACGCAGTATTTT.

The table lists this clonotype with a few counts. V and J are TRBV12-3 or TRBV12-4 and TRBJ1-5; the D is unclear. The V end lost 6 bases, the J end lost 7 bases, and 16 bases lay between the germline ends. The CDR3 totals 14 residues. Written as DNA, the CDR3 is TGTGCCAGCAGCCGCGATCGGGAGGACCAGCCCCAGCATTTT. It codes for CASSRDREDQPQHF.

The chain carries TRBV29-1 and TRBJ1-2; 10 bases are a match to TRBD1. The CDR3 contains 13 residues. Germline loops: CDR1 SQVTM, CDR2 ANQGSEA. V lost 5 bases and J lost 5; bases outside the gene matches: 5. The CDR3 sequence is CSVRSGQGYGYTF. DNA for the CDR3: TGCAGCGTTCGATCGGGACAGGGGTATGGCTACACCTTC.

This clonotype was detected only a few times. This chain uses TRBV5-1 with TRBJ1-2; 8 bases fit TRBD1. CDR1 SGHRS and CDR2 YFSETQ come from the germline V gene. CDR3 length: 12 amino acids. With V trimmed by 3 bases and J by 8 bases, 3 bases remained unmatched. CDR3 region: CASSSTGGGYTF. DNA for the CDR3: TGCGCCAGCAGCTCAACAGGGGGAGGCTACACCTTC. The complete variable domain, with remaining parts taken from reference TRBV5-1 and TRBJ1-2, reads KAGVTQTPRYLIKTRGQQVTLSCSPISGHRSVSWYQQTPGQGLQFLFEYFSETQRNKGNFPGRFSGRQFSNSRSEMNVSTLELGDSALYLCASSSTGGGYTFGSGTRLTVV.

This clonotype was picked up a small number of times. This rearrangement joins TRBV29-1 to TRBJ2-5; 15 nucleotides line up with TRBD2. This CDR3 region has 14 residues. J gave up 3 bases and V 7 bases, and 3 bases lay outside the gene matches. Germline V gene lookup returns CDR1 SQVTM and CDR2 ANQGSEA. In DNA, the CDR3 is TGCAGCGCATGGACTAGCGGGAGGGAAGAGACCCAGTACTTC. This translates into CSAWTSGREETQYF.

This clonotype has a handful of counts. The V call is TRBV20-1, the J call TRBJ2-7; the D gene is possibly TRBD2 (6 bases). Trimming took off 5 bases at V and 0 bases at J, with 17 bases between the two ends. Germline loops: CDR1 DFQATT, CDR2 SNEGSKA (reference sequence). The CDR3 consists of 15 residues. CDR3 region: CSARAYAGSSYEQYF. In DNA, the CDR3 is TGCAGTGCTCGGGCCTATGCGGGGAGCTCCTACGAGCAGTACTTC.

The V and J genes are TRBV12-3 or TRBV12-4 and TRBJ2-7; 9 nucleotides match TRBD2. The V gene end was trimmed by 8 bases and the J gene end by 7 bases; junction bases not matched to a gene: 9. The CDR3 length is 13 residues. CDR3 loop: CASGFAGGREQYF. DNA of the CDR3: TGTGCCAGCGGCTTCGCGGGAGGGCGAGAGCAGTACTTC.

This clonotype has just a few counts. J is TRBJ2-1 and V is TRBV5-5; maybe TRBD2 (5 bases). Per the germline V gene, CDR1 is SGHKS and CDR2 is YYEKEE (reference sequence). The CDR3 has 17 amino acids. With 2 bases removed from V and 5 bases from J, the gap between germline ends came to 20 bases. This CDR3 is CASSFAGLFPIHNEQFF. The CDR3 bases are TGTGCCAGCAGCTTCGCCGGACTTTTTCCGATACACAATGAGCAGTTCTTC.

This clonotype was observed a handful of times. This rearrangement joins TRBV7-2 to TRBJ1-5, with unresolved D. Trimming shortened V by 5 bases and J by 5 bases, and 13 bases separated the two germline ends. CDR1 and CDR2 (germline): SGHTA, FQGNSA. The CDR3 is 14 residues long. CDR3 coding DNA: TGTGCCAGCAGCCGTAACCCAATGTATCAGCCCCAGCATTTT. Translating it yields CASSRNPMYQPQHF.

This clonotype was observed a few times. The V call is TRBV5-6, the J call TRBJ1-2; D is undetermined. Between the trimmed V and J ends, which lost 3 bases and 7 bases, there was a span of 13 bases. The length of the CDR3 is 13 residues. CDR1 and CDR2 (germline): SGHDT, YYEEEE. The CDR3 here is CASSSPETFGYTF. Here the CDR3 DNA reads TGTGCCAGCAGCTCTCCGGAAACCTTTGGCTACACCTTC.

This chain connects TRBV2 to TRBJ2-1; a possible D gene is TRBD1 (6 bases). Germline V gene sequence: CDR1 SNHLY, CDR2 FYNNEI. Trimming removed 8 bases at V and 0 bases at J, with 14 bases between. The CDR3 is made up of 15 amino acids. Here the CDR3 reads CASREQGSSYNEQFF. In DNA, the CDR3 is TGTGCCAGCCGGGAACAGGGAAGCTCCTACAATGAGCAGTTCTTC. Supplemented by reference TRBV2 and TRBJ2-1, the full variable domain reads EPEVTQTPSHQVTQMGQEVILRCVPISNHLYFYWYRQILGQKVEFLVSFYNNEISEKSEIFDDQFSVERPDGSNFTLKIRSTKLEDSAMYFCASREQGSSYNEQFFGPGTRLTVL.

This sequence joins TRBV29-1 and TRBJ1-1; D gene unclear. V was pared by 4 bases and J by 2 bases, with 2 bases between. The germline CDR1 and CDR2 sequences are SQVTM and ANQGSEA. CDR3 length: 10 residues. The CDR3 nucleotides are TGCAGCGTTGGAAACACTGAAGCTTTCTTT. Amino acids: CSVGNTEAFF.

The V and J genes are TRBV28 and TRBJ1-2; no firm D call. This CDR3 spans 13 amino acids. V lost 5 bases, J lost 4 bases, and 11 bases lay in between. Germline lookup yields CDR1 MDHEN and CDR2 SYDVKM. The DNA for the CDR3 is TGTGCCAGCAGTGCCTCAGCGACCTATGGCTACACCTTC. Residues: CASSASATYGYTF.